This T cell receptor beta chain was observed in a study of vaccination and CD4 T cells after COVID-19. The treatment denotes: approximately nine-day PBMC culture with coronavirus spike peptide pools or control peptides (ViraFEST assay). As regards this clonotype: Antigen: not known.

The CDR3 contains 12 residues. The germline gives CDR1 SGHTA, CDR2 FQGTGA. V shed 4 bases and J shed 0 bases, with 3 bases lying between them. The Oncomine TCR Beta short-read assay generated sequence data from the DNA of cultured CD4+ T cells. TCRdb passed the PCR reads through MiXCR, listing each CDR3 protein once. The sample yields 4,000 to 5,000 distinct CDR3 sequences, around 68% seen once. This rearrangement joins TRBV7-3 to TRBJ1-2; D remains unclear. The sequence derives from a human donor who had recovered from COVID-19. The specimen sequenced was CD4+ T cells from blood, cultured in vitro. The CDR3 region is CASSSSNYGYTF. The DNA for the CDR3 is TGTGCCAGCAGCTCTTCTAACTATGGCTACACCTTC.